This T cell receptor beta chain is drawn from a study of T cell repertoires in cytomegalovirus infection. Study-level information: Indications came from public TCR beta signatures; they pointed to CMV infection and to a matching HLA type. Study results and caveats: Using cumulative public TCR beta family frequency, the authors identified those who carried CMV together with the relevant HLA. Dominating the ex vivo response were TCR beta clonotypes that were CMV-specific and HLA-C-restricted.

The V gene's germline CDR1 is SEHNR and CDR2 FQNEAQ (reference sequence). This CDR3 is 15 amino acids long. With 4 bases removed from V and 4 bases from J, the gap between germline ends came to 13 bases. Each CDR3 protein is one row after TCRdb ran MiXCR on the reads. The repertoire holds about 900,000 distinct CDR3 sequences, around a third seen once, with 11% to 15% in the top ten. As to this clonotype: The antigen is unknown.

The specimen was cultured CD8+ T cells from PBMCs, collected from culture after CMV antigen stimulation. The TCR comes from a human donor in good health (CMV status not recorded). Some clones in this sample may be carry-over from other donors' samples. The chain recombines TRBV7-9 with TRBJ1-4; no clear D. Written as DNA, the CDR3 is TGTGCCAGCAGCTCTTCCCCTAGGAGTAATGAAAAACTGTTTTTT. This translates into CASSSSPRSNEKLFF. The whole variable domain, remainder taken from reference TRBV7-9 and TRBJ1-4, is DTGVSQNPRHKITKRGQNVTFRCDPISEHNRLYWYRQTLGQGPEFLTYFQNEAQLEKSRLLSDRFSAERPKGSFSTLEIQRTEQGDSAMYLCASSSSPRSNEKLFFGSGTQLSVL.